This T cell receptor beta chain was recovered during a study of regulatory T cells in long-lasting Graves disease. Investigators prepared the TCR beta libraries by applying iRepertoire HTBI primers and Arm-PCR of CDR3 regions. Each CDR3 protein gets one entry after TCRdb re-called the multiplex PCR reads with MiXCR. The sample lists 600,000 to 800,000 distinct CDR3 sequences, approximately 29% occurring once. Time point given: persistent/refractory GD, antithyroid drugs over 5 years with positive TRAb. There was RNA extracted from PBMCs, and the TCR library was made from it. After removal of 6 bases from V and 4 bases from J, the junction contained 4 bases not matched to a gene. The CDR3 loop spans 14 amino acids.

The specimen comprised peripheral blood mononuclear cells (PBMCs), sampled when the disease was refractory, from a patient treated with antithyroid drugs. The J gene is TRBJ2-2, the V gene TRBV12-3 or TRBV12-4, with 8 nucleotides matching TRBD1. This TCR derives from a female donor with Graves disease. For the CDR3, the DNA is TGTGCCAGCAGGGGACAGGATTTCACCGGGGAGCTGTTTTTT. Its translation: CASRGQDFTGELFF.